This TCR beta chain was profiled in a study of esophageal squamous cell carcinoma under preoperative chemotherapy. The germline V gene has CDR1 MNHNS and CDR2 SASEGT. This CDR3 is built from 11 residues. A remark on this clonotype: At one boundary the junction diverges from the germline segment, which might be a read error.

Documented time point: before preoperative PTX-NDP chemotherapy. TCRdb reanalysed the PCR reads using MiXCR and keeps one entry per CDR3 protein. This sample has fewer than 40,000 distinct CDR3 sequences, with around 50% found just once. The clonotype comes from a human donor with esophageal squamous cell carcinoma. The donor label of this sample is uncertain. This specimen was taken from a patient given preoperative chemotherapy. The genes are TRBV6-1 and TRBJ2-5; tentatively, D is TRBD1 (6 bases). CDR3 amino acids: CASRGANAQSF. The CDR3 DNA reads as TGTGCCAGCAGGGGGGCCAACGCCCAGTCCTTC.